This TCR beta chain was recorded in a study of OX40 agonist ivuxolimab in advanced cancers. Trimming took off 7 bases at V and 1 base at J, with 14 bases between the two ends. CDR1 is MDHEN and CDR2 is SYDVKM in the germline V gene. The CDR3 covers 15 residues. This clone was seen only once. Here immunoSEQ multiplex PCR was the method, and the copy in TCRdb shows in-frame clones only, minus some. The sample holds approximately 90,000 clones; under 95% are singletons and the top ten take 1.5% to 2%. This sequence originates from an adult with an advanced solid tumor such as melanoma, head and neck, liver or kidney cancer. This chain connects TRBV28 to TRBJ1-5; D remains unclear. Sequenced here: CD4+ or CD8+ T cells sorted from blood, sampled in a trial of the OX40 agonist ivuxolimab. DNA for the CDR3: TGTGCCAGCAATTTTGAGGGAGGAAGCAATCAGCCCCAGCATTTT. Protein: CASNFEGGSNQPQHF.